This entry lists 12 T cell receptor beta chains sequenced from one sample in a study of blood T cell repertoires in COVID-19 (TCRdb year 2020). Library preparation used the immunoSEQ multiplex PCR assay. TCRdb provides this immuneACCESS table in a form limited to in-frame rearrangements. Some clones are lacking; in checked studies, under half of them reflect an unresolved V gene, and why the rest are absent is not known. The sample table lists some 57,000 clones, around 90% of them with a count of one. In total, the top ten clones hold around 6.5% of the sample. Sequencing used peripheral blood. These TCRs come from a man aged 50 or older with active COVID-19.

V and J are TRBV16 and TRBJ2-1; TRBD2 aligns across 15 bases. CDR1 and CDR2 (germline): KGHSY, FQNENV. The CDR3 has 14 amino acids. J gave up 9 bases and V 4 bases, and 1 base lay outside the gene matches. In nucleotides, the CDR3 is TGTGCCAGCAGCCCGGGACTAGCGGGGGGTGAGCAGTTCTTC. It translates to CASSPGLAGGEQFF. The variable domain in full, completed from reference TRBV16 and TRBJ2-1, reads GEEVAQTPKHLVRGEGQKAKLYCAPIKGHSYVFWYQQVLKNEFKFLISFQNENVFDETGMPKERFSAKCLPNSPCSLEIQATKLEDSAVYFCASSPGLAGGEQFFGPGTRLTVL.

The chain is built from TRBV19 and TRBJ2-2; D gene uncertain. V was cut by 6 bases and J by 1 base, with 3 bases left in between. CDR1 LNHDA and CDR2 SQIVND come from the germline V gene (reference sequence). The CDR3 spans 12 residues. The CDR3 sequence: CASSLNTGELFF. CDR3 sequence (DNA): TGTGCCAGTAGCCTGAACACCGGGGAGCTGTTTTTT.

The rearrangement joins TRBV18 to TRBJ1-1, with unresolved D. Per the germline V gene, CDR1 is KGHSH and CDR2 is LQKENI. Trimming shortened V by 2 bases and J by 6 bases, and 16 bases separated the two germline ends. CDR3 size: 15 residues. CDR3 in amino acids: CASSPGRPLRAEAFF. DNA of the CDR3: TGTGCCAGCTCACCAGGGAGACCGTTGCGCGCTGAAGCTTTCTTT. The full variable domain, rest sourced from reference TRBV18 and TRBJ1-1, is NAGVMQNPRHLVRRRGQEARLRCSPMKGHSHVYWYRQLPEEGLKFMVYLQKENIIDESGMPKERFSAEFPKEGPSILRIQQVVRGDSAAYFCASSPGRPLRAEAFFGQGTRLTVV.

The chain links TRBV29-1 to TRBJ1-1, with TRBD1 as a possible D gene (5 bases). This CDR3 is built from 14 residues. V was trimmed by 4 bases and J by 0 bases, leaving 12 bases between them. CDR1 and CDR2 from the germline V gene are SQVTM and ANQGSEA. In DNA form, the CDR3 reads TGCAGCGTTGTGCAGGGAAGGGTGAACACTGAAGCTTTCTTT. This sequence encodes CSVVQGRVNTEAFF.

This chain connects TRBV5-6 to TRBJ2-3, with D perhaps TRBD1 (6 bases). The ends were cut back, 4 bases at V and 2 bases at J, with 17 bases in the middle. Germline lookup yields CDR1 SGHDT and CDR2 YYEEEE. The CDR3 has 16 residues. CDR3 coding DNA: TGTGCCAGCAGCACCCGACAGGAGCCCTACACAGATACGCAGTATTTT. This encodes CASSTRQEPYTDTQYF.

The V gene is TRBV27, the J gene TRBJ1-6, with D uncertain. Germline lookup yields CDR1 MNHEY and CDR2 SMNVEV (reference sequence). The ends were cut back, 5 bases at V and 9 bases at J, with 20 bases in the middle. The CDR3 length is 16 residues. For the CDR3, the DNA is TGTGCCAGCAGTCCCCGGGTCCCAACTCTTAGTTCACCCCTCCACTTT. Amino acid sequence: CASSPRVPTLSSPLHF.

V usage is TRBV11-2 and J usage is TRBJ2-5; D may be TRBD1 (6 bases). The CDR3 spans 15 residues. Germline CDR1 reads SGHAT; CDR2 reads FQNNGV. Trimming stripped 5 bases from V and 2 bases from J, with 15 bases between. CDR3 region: CASSPLGQLQETQYF. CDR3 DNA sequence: TGTGCCAGCAGCCCGCTGGGACAACTACAAGAGACCCAGTACTTC.

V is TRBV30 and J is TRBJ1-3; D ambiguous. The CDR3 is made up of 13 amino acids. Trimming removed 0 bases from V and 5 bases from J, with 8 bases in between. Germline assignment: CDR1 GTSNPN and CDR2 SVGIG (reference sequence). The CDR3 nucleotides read TGTGCCTGGAGTGTACAACAGAGAAACACCATATATTTT. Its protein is CAWSVQQRNTIYF.

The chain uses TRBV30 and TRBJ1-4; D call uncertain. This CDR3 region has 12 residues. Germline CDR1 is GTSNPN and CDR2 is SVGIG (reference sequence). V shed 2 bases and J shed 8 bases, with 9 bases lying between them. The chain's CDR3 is CAWSKMREKLFF. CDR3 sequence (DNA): TGTGCCTGGAGTAAGATGCGGGAAAAACTGTTTTTT.

For the CDR3, the DNA is TGTGCCAGTAGTGCCAGGACTAGTGCCGGGGAGCTGTTTTTT. Amino acids: CASSARTSAGELFF. The genes are TRBV19 and TRBJ2-2, with TRBD2 identical over 7 bases. Per germline, CDR1 LNHDA and CDR2 SQIVND (reference sequence). The CDR3 loop spans 14 amino acids. J gave up 6 bases and V 5 bases, and 6 bases lay outside the gene matches.

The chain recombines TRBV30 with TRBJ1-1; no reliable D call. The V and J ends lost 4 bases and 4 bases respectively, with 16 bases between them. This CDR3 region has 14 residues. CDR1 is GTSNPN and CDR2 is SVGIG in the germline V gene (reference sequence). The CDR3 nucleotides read TGTGCCTGGACCGGGGAGGGTCCTGGCACTGAAGCTTTCTTT. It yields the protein CAWTGEGPGTEAFF.

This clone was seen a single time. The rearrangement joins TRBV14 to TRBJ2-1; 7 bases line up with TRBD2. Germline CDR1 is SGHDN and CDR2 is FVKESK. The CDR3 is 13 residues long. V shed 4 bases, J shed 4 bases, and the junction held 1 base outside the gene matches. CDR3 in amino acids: CASSRGGYNEQFF. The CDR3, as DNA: TGTGCCAGCAGCCGCGGGGGATACAATGAGCAGTTCTTC.